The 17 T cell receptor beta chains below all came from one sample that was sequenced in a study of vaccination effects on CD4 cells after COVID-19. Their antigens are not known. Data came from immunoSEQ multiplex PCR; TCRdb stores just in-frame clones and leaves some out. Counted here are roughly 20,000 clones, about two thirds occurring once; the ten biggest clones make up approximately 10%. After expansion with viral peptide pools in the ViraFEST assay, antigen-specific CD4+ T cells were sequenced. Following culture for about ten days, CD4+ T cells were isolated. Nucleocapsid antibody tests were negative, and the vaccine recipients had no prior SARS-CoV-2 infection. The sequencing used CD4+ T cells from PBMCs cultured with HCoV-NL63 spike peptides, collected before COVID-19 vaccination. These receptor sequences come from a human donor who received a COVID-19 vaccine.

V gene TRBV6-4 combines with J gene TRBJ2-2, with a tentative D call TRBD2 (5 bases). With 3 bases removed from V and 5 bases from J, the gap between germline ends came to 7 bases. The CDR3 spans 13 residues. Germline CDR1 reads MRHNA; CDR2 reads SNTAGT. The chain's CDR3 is CASSEVATGELFF. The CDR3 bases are TGTGCCAGCAGTGAGGTAGCGACCGGGGAGCTGTTTTTT.

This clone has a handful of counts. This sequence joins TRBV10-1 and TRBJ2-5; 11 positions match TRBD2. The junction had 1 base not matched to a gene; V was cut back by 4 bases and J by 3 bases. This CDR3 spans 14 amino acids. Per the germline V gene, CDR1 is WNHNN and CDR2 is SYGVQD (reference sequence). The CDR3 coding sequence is TGCGCCAGCAGTGCGGGACTAGCGGAAGAGACCCAGTACTTC. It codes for CASSAGLAEETQYF.

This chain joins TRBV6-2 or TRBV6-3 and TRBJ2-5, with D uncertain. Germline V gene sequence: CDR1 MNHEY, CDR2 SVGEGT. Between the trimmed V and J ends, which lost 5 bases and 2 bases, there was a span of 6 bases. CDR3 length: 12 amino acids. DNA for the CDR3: TGTGCCAGCAGTCTGGGACAAGAGACCCAGTACTTC. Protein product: CASSLGQETQYF.

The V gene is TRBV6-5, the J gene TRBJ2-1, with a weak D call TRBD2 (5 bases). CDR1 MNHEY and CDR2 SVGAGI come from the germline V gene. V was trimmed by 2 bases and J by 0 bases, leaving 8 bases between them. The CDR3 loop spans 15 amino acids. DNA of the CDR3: TGTGCCAGCAGTTACCCGGGGTCCTCCTACAATGAGCAGTTCTTC. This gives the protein CASSYPGSSYNEQFF.

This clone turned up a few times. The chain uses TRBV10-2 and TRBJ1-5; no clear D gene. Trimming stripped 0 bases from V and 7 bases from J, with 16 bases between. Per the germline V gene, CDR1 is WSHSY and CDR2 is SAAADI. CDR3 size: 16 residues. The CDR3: CASSESGMRYAQPQHF. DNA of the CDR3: TGCGCCAGCAGTGAGTCGGGTATGCGGTACGCGCAGCCCCAGCATTTT.

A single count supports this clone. The DNA of the CDR3 is TGTGCCAGCAGTCGTAGCGGGGGGCCAGTACGCTCCTACGAGCAGTACTTC. It codes for CASSRSGGPVRSYEQYF. The chain uses TRBV13 and TRBJ2-7; 10 bases agree with TRBD2. The CDR3 is 17 amino acids. CDR1 PRHDT and CDR2 FYEKMQ come from the germline V gene (reference sequence). Trimming at V came to 6 bases and at J to 0 bases, leaving 11 bases not matched to a gene.

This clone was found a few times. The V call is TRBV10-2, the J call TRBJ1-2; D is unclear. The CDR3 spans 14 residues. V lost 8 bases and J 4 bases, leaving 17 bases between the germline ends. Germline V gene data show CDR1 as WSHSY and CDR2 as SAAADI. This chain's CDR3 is CASRTSTGPYGYTF. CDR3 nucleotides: TGCGCCAGCCGGACCTCAACCGGCCCCTATGGCTACACCTTC.

CDR3 region: CASSAQKTNEKLFF. Here the CDR3 DNA reads TGTGCCAGCAGCGCCCAAAAAACTAATGAAAAACTGTTTTTT. This sequence joins TRBV7-9 and TRBJ1-4; D is ambiguous. Germline V gene sequence: CDR1 SEHNR, CDR2 FQNEAQ (reference sequence). The CDR3 covers 14 residues. Trimming pared 5 bases from V and 1 base from J, leaving 8 bases between. Full variable domain (rest looked up from reference TRBV7-9 and TRBJ1-4): DTGVSQNPRHKITKRGQNVTFRCDPISEHNRLYWYRQTLGQGPEFLTYFQNEAQLEKSRLLSDRFSAERPKGSFSTLEIQRTEQGDSAMYLCASSAQKTNEKLFFGSGTQLSVL.

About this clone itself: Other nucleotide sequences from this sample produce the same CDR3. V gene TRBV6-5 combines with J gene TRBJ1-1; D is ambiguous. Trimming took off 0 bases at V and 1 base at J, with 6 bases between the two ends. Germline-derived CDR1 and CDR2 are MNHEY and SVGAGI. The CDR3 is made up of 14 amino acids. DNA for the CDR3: TGTGCCAGCAGTTACTCCGCCCAGAACACTGAAGCTTTCTTT. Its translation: CASSYSAQNTEAFF.

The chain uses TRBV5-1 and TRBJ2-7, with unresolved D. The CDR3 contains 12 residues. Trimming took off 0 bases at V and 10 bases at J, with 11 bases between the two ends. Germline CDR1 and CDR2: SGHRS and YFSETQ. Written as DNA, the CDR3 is TGCGCCAGCAGCTTGGCCAAAGAAATTCAGTACTTC. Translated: CASSLAKEIQYF.

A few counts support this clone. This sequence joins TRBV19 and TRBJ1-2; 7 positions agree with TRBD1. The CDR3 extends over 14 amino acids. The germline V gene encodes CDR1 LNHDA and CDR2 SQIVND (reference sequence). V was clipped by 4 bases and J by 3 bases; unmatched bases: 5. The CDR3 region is CASSTTGSDYGYTF. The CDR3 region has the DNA TGTGCCAGTAGTACGACAGGGAGCGACTATGGCTACACCTTC. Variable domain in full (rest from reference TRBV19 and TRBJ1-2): DGGITQSPKYLFRKEGQNVTLSCEQNLNHDAMYWYRQDPGQGLRLIYYSQIVNDFQKGDIAEGYSVSREKKESFPLTVTSAQKNPTAFYLCASSTTGSDYGYTFGSGTRLTVV.

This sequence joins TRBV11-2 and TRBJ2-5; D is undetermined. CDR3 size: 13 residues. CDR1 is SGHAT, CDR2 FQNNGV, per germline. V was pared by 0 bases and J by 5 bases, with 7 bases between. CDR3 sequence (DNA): TGTGCCAGCAGCTTAGATCTGAGGGAGACCCAGTACTTC. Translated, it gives CASSLDLRETQYF.

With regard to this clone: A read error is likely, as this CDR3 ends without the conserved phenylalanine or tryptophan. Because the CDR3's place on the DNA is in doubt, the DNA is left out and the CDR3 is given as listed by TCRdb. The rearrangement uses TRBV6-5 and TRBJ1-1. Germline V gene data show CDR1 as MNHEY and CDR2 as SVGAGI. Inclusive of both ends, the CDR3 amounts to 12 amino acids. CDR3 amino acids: CASTLIGGRGFL.

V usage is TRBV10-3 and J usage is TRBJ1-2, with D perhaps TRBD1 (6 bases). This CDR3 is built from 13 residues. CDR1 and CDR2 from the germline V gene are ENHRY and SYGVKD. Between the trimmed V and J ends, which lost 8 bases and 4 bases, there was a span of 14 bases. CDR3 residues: CAIGAGEGYGYTF. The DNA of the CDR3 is TGTGCCATCGGAGCAGGGGAGGGCTATGGCTACACCTTC.

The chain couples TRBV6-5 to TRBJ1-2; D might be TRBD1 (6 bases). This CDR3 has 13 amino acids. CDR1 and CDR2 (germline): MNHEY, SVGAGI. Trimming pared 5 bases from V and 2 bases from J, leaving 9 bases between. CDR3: CASSRDTNYGYTF. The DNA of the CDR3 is TGTGCCAGCAGTAGGGACACAAACTATGGCTACACCTTC.

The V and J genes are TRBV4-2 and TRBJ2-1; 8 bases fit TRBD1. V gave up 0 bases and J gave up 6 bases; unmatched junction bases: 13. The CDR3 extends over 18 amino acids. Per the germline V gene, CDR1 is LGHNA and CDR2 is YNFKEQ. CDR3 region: CASSQDLGTGIHANEQFF. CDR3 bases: TGTGCCAGCAGCCAAGATCTCGGGACAGGAATCCACGCCAATGAGCAGTTCTTC.

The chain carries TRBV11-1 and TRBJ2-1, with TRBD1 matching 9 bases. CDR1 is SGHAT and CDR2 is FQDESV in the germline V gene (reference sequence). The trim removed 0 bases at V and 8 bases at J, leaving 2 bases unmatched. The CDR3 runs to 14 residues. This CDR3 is CASSLARDRDEQFF. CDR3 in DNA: TGTGCCAGCAGCTTAGCGCGGGACAGGGATGAGCAGTTCTTC.